The 26 T cell receptor beta chains in this list originate from one sample, sequenced in a study of cytomegalovirus exposure and HLA in healthy donors. Amplification used 60 Vbeta primers and 13 Jbeta primers. TCRdb's table, derived via immunoSEQ multiplex PCR, lists solely in-frame clones and lacks some. The profile shows 150,000 to 200,000 clones, 70% to 90% of them singletons. The material sequenced was PBMCs. These receptors were collected from a girl under 18 in good health and CMV-seropositive.

As concerns this clone: This sample includes further DNA sequences coding for the same CDR3. The chain couples TRBV5-1 to TRBJ2-5, with 7 bases aligning to TRBD2. With 0 bases clipped from V and 3 bases from J, the junction kept 2 bases outside the gene matches. Germline assignment: CDR1 SGHRS and CDR2 YFSETQ. The CDR3 loop spans 14 amino acids. Here the CDR3 reads CASSLVGGEETQYF. The CDR3 bases are TGCGCCAGCAGCTTGGTGGGAGGGGAAGAGACCCAGTACTTC.

The chain links TRBV7-2 to TRBJ1-6, with D hard to call. The V gene's germline CDR1 is SGHTA and CDR2 FQGNSA. This CDR3 contains 16 residues. V was trimmed by 0 bases and J by 9 bases, leaving 15 bases between them. The CDR3 here is CASSLAAGLGSSPLHF. The CDR3 bases are TGTGCCAGCAGCTTAGCGGCGGGTTTAGGTAGTTCACCCCTCCACTTT.

This rearrangement joins TRBV7-6 to TRBJ2-3; D not resolved. V lost 0 bases and J lost 1, with 5 bases in between. Germline values: CDR1 SGHVS, CDR2 FNYEAQ. The CDR3 consists of 14 residues. In nucleotides, the CDR3 is TGTGCCAGCAGCTTAGCGCCAGGCACAGATACGCAGTATTTT. It codes for CASSLAPGTDTQYF.

DNA for the CDR3: TGTGCCAGTACGGGGAGGACAGGGACGCCTTATGGCTACACCTTC. As protein: CASTGRTGTPYGYTF. The chain combines TRBV19 with TRBJ1-2, with TRBD1 identical over 8 bases. V lost 7 bases, J lost 5 bases, and 12 bases stayed unmatched. The CDR3 consists of 15 residues. CDR1 and CDR2 (germline): LNHDA, SQIVND (reference sequence).

This clone has more than one count but fewer than ten. J is TRBJ1-6 and V is TRBV19; perhaps TRBD1 as D (5 bases). CDR3 length: 16 amino acids. Germline CDR1 is LNHDA and CDR2 is SQIVND (reference sequence). V shed 3 bases and J shed 5 bases, with 14 bases lying between them. The CDR3 sequence: CASSIRAGRDNSPLHF. The CDR3 nucleotides read TGTGCCAGTAGTATCCGGGCGGGACGGGATAATTCACCCCTCCACTTT.

The chain uses TRBV19 and TRBJ1-4, with 11 bases identical to TRBD1. J gave up 10 bases and V 3 bases, and 7 bases lay outside the gene matches. The CDR3 covers 15 residues. Germline-derived CDR1 and CDR2 are LNHDA and SQIVND (reference sequence). The CDR3 DNA reads as TGTGCCAGTAGTATCCCGGGACAGGGGGTTTTAAAACTGTTTTTT. Protein sequence: CASSIPGQGVLKLFF.

This rearrangement joins TRBV25-1 to TRBJ1-2; D unresolved. The CDR3 has 15 residues. Germline V gene sequence: CDR1 MGHDK, CDR2 SYGVNS. V was trimmed by 1 base and J by 4 bases, leaving 13 bases between them. The CDR3 loop is CASSESGIGSYGYTF. CDR3 nucleotide sequence: TGTGCCAGCAGTGAATCGGGGATTGGAAGCTATGGCTACACCTTC.

The chain has TRBV6-1 and TRBJ2-4, with D maybe TRBD2 (7 bases). Trimming took 8 bases from V and 9 from J, leaving 20 bases between them. The CDR3 covers 14 residues. The germline gives CDR1 MNHNS, CDR2 SASEGT. CDR3 DNA: TGTGCCAGCTCGCCATGGGGGGGGCGAGGCATTCAGTACTTC. This translates into CASSPWGGRGIQYF.

This chain connects TRBV5-4 to TRBJ2-7; 7 bases align to TRBD1. The CDR3 consists of 15 residues. J gave up 2 bases and V 4 bases, and 9 bases lay outside the gene matches. Looked up from germline, CDR1 is SGHNT and CDR2 is YYREEE (reference sequence). Written as DNA, the CDR3 is TGTGCCAGCAGCCTCCCGACAGGGTCAACCTACGAGCAGTACTTC. Amino acid sequence: CASSLPTGSTYEQYF.

Written as DNA, the CDR3 is TGTGCCAGTAGTATGGGTGGAGCCTATGGCGCTTTCTTT. Protein sequence: CASSMGGAYGAFF. This chain uses TRBV19 with TRBJ1-1; D is undetermined. The CDR3 consists of 13 residues. Trimming cost V 3 bases and J 11 bases, with 16 bases left between them. Looked up from germline, CDR1 is LNHDA and CDR2 is SQIVND (reference sequence).

V and J are TRBV5-4 and TRBJ1-2; D is uncertain. Trimming removed 4 bases from V and 6 bases from J, with 19 bases in between. The germline gives CDR1 SGHNT, CDR2 YYREEE (reference sequence). The CDR3 loop spans 15 amino acids. Here the CDR3 DNA reads TGTGCCAGCAGCCTGGGAGGGCTAGACCCCCATGGCTACACCTTC. This gives the protein CASSLGGLDPHGYTF.

The chain employs TRBV30 and TRBJ2-7; TRBD2 is a possible D gene (5 bases). The CDR3 spans 13 residues. Germline CDR1 reads GTSNPN; CDR2 reads SVGIG (reference sequence). Trimming stripped 2 bases from V and 3 bases from J, with 11 bases between. The CDR3 sequence: CAWSLGRGYEQYF. The CDR3, as DNA: TGTGCCTGGAGTTTAGGACGGGGCTACGAGCAGTACTTC.

This clone has a single count. This sequence joins TRBV6-6 and TRBJ1-2; D may be TRBD1 (6 bases). Germline loops: CDR1 MNHNY, CDR2 SVGAGI (reference sequence). The CDR3 sequence is 16 residues long. V shed 0 bases and J shed 6 bases, with 17 bases lying between them. CDR3 bases: TGTGCCAGCAGTTACTCTTCTGGGGGCGCTTCTAATGGCTACACCTTC. It specifies CASSYSSGGASNGYTF.

The chain recombines TRBV7-9 with TRBJ2-7; 7 bases align to TRBD1. From germline, CDR1 is SEHNR and CDR2 FQNEAQ (reference sequence). The CDR3 sequence is 13 residues long. The CDR3: CAASTGNRYEQYF. The CDR3 bases are TGTGCTGCTTCGACAGGGAACCGATACGAGCAGTACTTC.

This clone was seen a few times. The V gene is TRBV7-3, the J gene TRBJ2-2; D perhaps matches TRBD2 (7 bases). This CDR3 spans 16 amino acids. CDR1 is SGHTA and CDR2 is FQGTGA in the germline V gene. V shed 6 bases and J shed 3 bases, with 17 bases lying between them. CDR3 DNA sequence: TGTGCCAGCAGAGGGGGGGGCCCGATTTACACCGGGGAGCTGTTTTTT. Translated: CASRGGGPIYTGELFF.

The gene calls are TRBV6-1 and TRBJ2-7; 7 nucleotides agree with TRBD2. Germline loops: CDR1 MNHNS, CDR2 SASEGT. Germline trimming cut 4 bases from V and 7 bases from J; bases unmatched to any gene: 10. The length of the CDR3 is 14 residues. The CDR3 coding sequence is TGTGCCAGCAGTGGGGGGGGAGGGGTGGATGAGCAGTACTTC. Its protein is CASSGGGGVDEQYF.

The sample holds a few counts of this clone. The chain couples TRBV27 to TRBJ1-1; maybe TRBD1 (6 bases). The CDR3 extends over 14 amino acids. Trimming pared 7 bases from V and 1 base from J, leaving 13 bases between. Germline V lookup: CDR1 MNHEY, CDR2 SMNVEV (reference sequence). This CDR3 is CASNLDRKNTEAFF. The DNA for the CDR3 is TGTGCCAGCAATTTGGACAGAAAGAACACTGAAGCTTTCTTT.

Worth noting for this clone: One junction end disagrees with the germline gene, perhaps due to a read error. The CDR3 sequence: CASSEKNPGTGEF. The DNA for the CDR3 is TGTGCCAGCAGCGAAAAGAACCCCGGGACAGGGGAGTTC. The chain recombines TRBV9 with TRBJ1-2; TRBD1 agrees at 10 bases. This CDR3 contains 13 residues. Germline V gene data show CDR1 as SGDLS and CDR2 as YYNGEE.

The chain uses TRBV6-5 and TRBJ2-2, with D perhaps matching TRBD2 (5 bases). The CDR3 length is 15 residues. Looked up from germline, CDR1 is MNHEY and CDR2 is SVGAGI. Trimming removed 6 bases from V and 4 bases from J, with 15 bases in between. The CDR3 region has the DNA TGTGCCAGCAGGGCCGGGGAAATAGGCACCGGGGAGCTGTTTTTT. Protein product: CASRAGEIGTGELFF.

The genes are TRBV30 and TRBJ1-5; maybe TRBD1 (5 bases). The V gene lost 1 base and the J gene lost 13 bases, with 14 bases spanning the gap. The CDR3 is made up of 12 amino acids. In germline, CDR1 is GTSNPN, CDR2 SVGIG (reference sequence). The chain's CDR3 is CAWSAGEITQHF. DNA of the CDR3: TGTGCCTGGAGTGCGGGGGAGATAACACAGCATTTT.

This rearrangement joins TRBV27 to TRBJ2-2, with 8 bases lining up with TRBD2. Germline V gene lookup returns CDR1 MNHEY and CDR2 SMNVEV (reference sequence). The V segment lost 0 bases and the J segment 3 bases; nucleotides outside the gene matches: 3. CDR3 length: 16 amino acids. CDR3 sequence: CASSLSRGGDTGELFF. CDR3 nucleotide sequence: TGTGCCAGCAGTTTATCTCGGGGGGGTGACACCGGGGAGCTGTTTTTT.

The rearrangement uses TRBV27 and TRBJ1-6; maybe TRBD1 (6 bases). CDR1 and CDR2 from the germline V gene are MNHEY and SMNVEV (reference sequence). Trimming cost V 5 bases and J 0 bases, with 17 bases left between them. This CDR3 region has 18 residues. The CDR3 DNA is TGTGCCAGCAGTCACCCCAGACAGGTGAGCTCCTATAATTCACCCCTCCACTTT. Translated: CASSHPRQVSSYNSPLHF.

The chain recombines TRBV5-1 with TRBJ2-7, with TRBD1 as a possible D gene (5 bases). The CDR3 totals 14 residues. Germline loops: CDR1 SGHRS, CDR2 YFSETQ. Between the trimmed V and J ends, which lost 2 bases and 2 bases, there was a span of 11 bases. In nucleotides, the CDR3 is TGCGCCAGCAGCTTCCGACAGCAGCCCTACGAGCAGTACTTC. This codes for CASSFRQQPYEQYF.

This rearrangement joins TRBV10-2 to TRBJ2-5, with TRBD2 identical over 9 bases. Looked up from germline, CDR1 is WSHSY and CDR2 is SAAADI. Losses at the gene ends were 4 bases for V and 5 bases for J; bases not matched to a gene: 8. The CDR3 spans 15 residues. Here the CDR3 reads CASSGMGLARETQYF. In nucleotides, the CDR3 is TGCGCCAGCAGTGGGATGGGACTAGCTCGGGAGACCCAGTACTTC.

This clone appeared a single time. The V call is TRBV9, the J call TRBJ2-3, with TRBD2 identical over 7 bases. The ends lost 0 bases at V and 5 bases at J; junction bases unmatched: 0. The CDR3 contains 13 residues. Germline CDR1 is SGDLS and CDR2 is YYNGEE. CDR3 DNA: TGTGCCAGCAGCGTAGGGACTAGAGATACGCAGTATTTT. Translating gives CASSVGTRDTQYF.

This sequence joins TRBV30 and TRBJ1-1, with 7 bases fitting TRBD1. Trimming removed 5 bases from V and 0 bases from J; junction bases left unmatched: 0. The CDR3 consists of 12 residues. CDR1 GTSNPN and CDR2 SVGIG come from the germline V gene (reference sequence). DNA for the CDR3: TGTGCCTGGGGGACAGTGAACACTGAAGCTTTCTTT. Its translation: CAWGTVNTEAFF.